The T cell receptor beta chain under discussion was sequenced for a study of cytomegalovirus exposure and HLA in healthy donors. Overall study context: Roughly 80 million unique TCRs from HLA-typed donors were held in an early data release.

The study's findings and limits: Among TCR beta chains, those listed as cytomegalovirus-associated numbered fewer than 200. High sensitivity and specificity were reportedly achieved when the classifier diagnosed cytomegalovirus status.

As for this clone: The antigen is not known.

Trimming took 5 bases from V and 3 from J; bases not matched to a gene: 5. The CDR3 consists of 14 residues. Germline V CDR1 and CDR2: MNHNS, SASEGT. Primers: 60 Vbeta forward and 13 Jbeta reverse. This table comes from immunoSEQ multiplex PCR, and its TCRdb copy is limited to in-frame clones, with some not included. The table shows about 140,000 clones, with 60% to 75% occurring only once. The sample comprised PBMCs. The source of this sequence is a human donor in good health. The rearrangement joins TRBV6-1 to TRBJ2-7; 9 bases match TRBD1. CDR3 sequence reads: CASSPGTGLYEQYF. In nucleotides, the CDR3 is TGTGCCAGCAGTCCCGGGACAGGGCTCTACGAGCAGTACTTC.